This T cell receptor (beta chain) was identified during a study of T-cell reconstitution after alpha-beta-depleted transplantation in children. General study findings and limits: From newly produced T cells came most of the T-cell counts and diversity one year after transplant. As was reported, about two months after transplant, alpha-beta T cells came from several hundred expanded graft clones. Surviving recipient T cells and intrathymic progenitors accounted for some patients' high TCRbeta diversity at day 60.

This CDR3 region has 14 residues. With 5 bases removed from V and 4 bases from J, the gap between germline ends came to 14 bases. The V gene's germline CDR1 is DFQATT and CDR2 SNEGSKA (reference sequence). Worth noting for this clonotype: Its antigen is unidentified.

A TCRbeta library incorporating unique molecular identifiers was prepared. MiXCR, run by TCRdb on the PCR reads, gives a single entry per CDR3 protein. The sample lists 250,000 to 400,000 distinct CDR3 sequences, about a quarter occurring once. The sequences come from PBMCs, mostly from graft donor cells, collected 180 days after TCRalphabeta/CD19-depleted stem cell transplant. This TCR derives from a male patient under 18 who had a stem cell transplant for acute lymphoblastic leukemia, so the T cells may come from the graft donor. This rearrangement joins TRBV20-1 to TRBJ2-2; the D gene is possibly TRBD2 (5 bases). DNA of the CDR3: TGCAGTGCTCCGATCCGGAGGATCACCGGGGAGCTGTTTTTT. Amino acid sequence: CSAPIRRITGELFF.